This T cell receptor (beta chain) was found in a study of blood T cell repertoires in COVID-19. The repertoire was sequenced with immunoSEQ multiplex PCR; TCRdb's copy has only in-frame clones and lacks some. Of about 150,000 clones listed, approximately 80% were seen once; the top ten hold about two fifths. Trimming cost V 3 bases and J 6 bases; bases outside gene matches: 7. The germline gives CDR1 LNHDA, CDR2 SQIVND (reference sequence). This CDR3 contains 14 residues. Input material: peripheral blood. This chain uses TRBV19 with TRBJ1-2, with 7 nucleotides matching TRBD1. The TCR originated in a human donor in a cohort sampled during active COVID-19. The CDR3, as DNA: TGTGCCAGTAGTATTTCAGGGGACAGTAATGGCTACACCTTC. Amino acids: CASSISGDSNGYTF.